The present TCR beta chain was sequenced within a study of blood T cell repertoires in COVID-19. The CDR3 is made up of 13 amino acids. Germline CDR1 reads MNHEY; CDR2 reads SVGAGI. V dropped 7 bases and J dropped 8 bases, with 12 bases sitting between them. The assay was immunoSEQ multiplex PCR, and TCRdb's table has in-frame clones only and misses some. The sample has 250,000 to 350,000 clones, about 85% seen once. This chain connects TRBV6-5 to TRBJ1-6; D remains unclear. The receptor's source is a human donor with COVID-19, enrolled during active disease. The donor label of this sample is uncertain. The sample was peripheral blood. The CDR3 DNA sequence: TGTGCCAGCAAATTACTCGGGGATTCACCCCTCCACTTT. As protein: CASKLLGDSPLHF.